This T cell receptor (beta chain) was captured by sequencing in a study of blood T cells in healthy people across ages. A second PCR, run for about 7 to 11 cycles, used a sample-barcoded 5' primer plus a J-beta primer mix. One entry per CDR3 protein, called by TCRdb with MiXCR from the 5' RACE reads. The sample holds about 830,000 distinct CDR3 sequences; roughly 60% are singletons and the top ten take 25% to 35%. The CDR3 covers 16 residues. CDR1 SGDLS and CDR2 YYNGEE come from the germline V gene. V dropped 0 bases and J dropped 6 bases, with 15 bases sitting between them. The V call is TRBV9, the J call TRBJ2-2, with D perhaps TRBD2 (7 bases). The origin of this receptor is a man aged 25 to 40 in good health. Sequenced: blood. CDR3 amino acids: CASSVAIGGPAGELFF. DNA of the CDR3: TGTGCCAGCAGCGTAGCCATCGGGGGGCCTGCCGGGGAGCTGTTTTTT.